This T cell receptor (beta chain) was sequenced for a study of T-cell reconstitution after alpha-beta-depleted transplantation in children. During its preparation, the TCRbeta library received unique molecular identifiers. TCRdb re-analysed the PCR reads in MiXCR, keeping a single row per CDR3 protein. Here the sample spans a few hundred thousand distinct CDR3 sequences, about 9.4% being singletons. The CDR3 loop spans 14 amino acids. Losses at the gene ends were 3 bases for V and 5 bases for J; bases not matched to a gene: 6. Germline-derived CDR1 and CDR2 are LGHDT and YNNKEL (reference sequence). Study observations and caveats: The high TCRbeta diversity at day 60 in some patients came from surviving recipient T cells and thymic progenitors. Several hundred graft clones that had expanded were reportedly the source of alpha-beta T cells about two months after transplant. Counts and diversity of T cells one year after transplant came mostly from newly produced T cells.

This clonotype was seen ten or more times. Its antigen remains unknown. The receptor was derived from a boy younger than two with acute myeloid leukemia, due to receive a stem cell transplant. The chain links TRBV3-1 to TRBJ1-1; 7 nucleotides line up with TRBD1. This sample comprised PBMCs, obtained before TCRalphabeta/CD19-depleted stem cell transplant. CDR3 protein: CASSHDRVETEAFF. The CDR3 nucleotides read TGTGCCAGCAGCCATGACAGGGTTGAGACTGAAGCTTTCTTT.